Here is one TCR beta chain with its context. Its specificity is not known. The data are from a study of CD8+ T cells in alopecia areata. Study-wide points: It was observed that many expanded lesional clones persisted in scalp and blood during tofacitinib. For lesional scalp, especially alopecia totalis/universalis, clonality was higher than in normal scalp. Clarity of TCR sharing across patients fell short of that in mice, possibly HLA-related.

Looked up from germline, CDR1 is MNHEY and CDR2 is SMNVEV (reference sequence). Trimming removed 3 bases from V and 6 bases from J; junction bases left unmatched: 10. The CDR3 consists of 17 residues. After isolation, RNA underwent reverse transcription to generate cDNA as the sequencing template. Assay: immunoSEQ multiplex PCR; the TCRdb copy retains only in-frame clones and omits some. The sample lists over 150,000 clones; about 62% were seen once. The treatment is: oral pan-JAK inhibitor, 5-10 mg twice daily. As part of sample collection, lesional scalp punch biopsies and peripheral blood were taken from alopecia areata patients.

This material consisted of CD4+ T cells sorted from blood, taken at week 24, from a patient treated with tofacitinib. The clonotype originates from a human donor with alopecia areata. The chain joins TRBV27 to TRBJ1-4, with 10 bases that match TRBD1. CDR3 loop: CASSFGPQGTGDEKLFF. The CDR3, as DNA: TGTGCCAGCAGTTTTGGTCCCCAGGGGACAGGGGATGAAAAACTGTTTTTT.